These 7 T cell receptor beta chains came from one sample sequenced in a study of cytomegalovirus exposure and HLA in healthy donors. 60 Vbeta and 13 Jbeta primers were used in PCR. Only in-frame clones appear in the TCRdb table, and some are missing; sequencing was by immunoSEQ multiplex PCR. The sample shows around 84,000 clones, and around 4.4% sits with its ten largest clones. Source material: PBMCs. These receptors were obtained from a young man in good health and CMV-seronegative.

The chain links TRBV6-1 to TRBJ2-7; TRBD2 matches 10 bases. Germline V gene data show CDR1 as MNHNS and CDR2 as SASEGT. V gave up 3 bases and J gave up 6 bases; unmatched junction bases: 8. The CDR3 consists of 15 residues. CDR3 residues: CASSEAASGGFEQYF. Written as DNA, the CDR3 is TGTGCCAGCAGTGAGGCCGCTAGCGGGGGATTCGAGCAGTACTTC.

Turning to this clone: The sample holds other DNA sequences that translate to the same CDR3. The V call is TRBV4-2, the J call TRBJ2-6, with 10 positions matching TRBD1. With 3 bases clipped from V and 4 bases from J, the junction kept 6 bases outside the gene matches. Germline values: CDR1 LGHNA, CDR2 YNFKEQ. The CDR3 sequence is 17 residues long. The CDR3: CASSQGTGVGGANVLTF. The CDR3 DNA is TGTGCCAGCAGCCAGGGGACAGGGGTCGGCGGGGCCAACGTCCTGACTTTC.

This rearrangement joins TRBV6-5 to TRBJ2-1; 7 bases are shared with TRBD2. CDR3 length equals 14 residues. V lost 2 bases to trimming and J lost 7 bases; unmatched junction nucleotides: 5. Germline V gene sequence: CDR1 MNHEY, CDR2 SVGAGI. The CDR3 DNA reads TGTGCCAGCAGTTACGTGGGAGGGCTGAATGAGCAGTTCTTC. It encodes CASSYVGGLNEQFF.

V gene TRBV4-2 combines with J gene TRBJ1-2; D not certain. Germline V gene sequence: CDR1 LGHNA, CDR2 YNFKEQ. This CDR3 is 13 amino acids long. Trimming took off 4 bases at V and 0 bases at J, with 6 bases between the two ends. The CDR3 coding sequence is TGTGCCAGCAGCCCCAGTTCTAACTATGGCTACACCTTC. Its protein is CASSPSSNYGYTF.

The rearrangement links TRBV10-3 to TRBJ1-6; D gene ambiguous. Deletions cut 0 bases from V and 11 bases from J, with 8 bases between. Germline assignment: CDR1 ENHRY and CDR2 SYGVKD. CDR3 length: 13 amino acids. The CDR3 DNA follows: TGTGCCATCAGTGAGTCGGGCAGTACACCCCTCCACTTT. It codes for CAISESGSTPLHF.

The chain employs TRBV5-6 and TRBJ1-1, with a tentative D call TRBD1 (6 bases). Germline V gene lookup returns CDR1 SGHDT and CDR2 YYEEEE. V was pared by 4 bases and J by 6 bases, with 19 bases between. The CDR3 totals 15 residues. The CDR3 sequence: CASSTPTGKYAEAFF. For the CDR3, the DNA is TGTGCCAGCAGCACTCCAACAGGGAAGTACGCTGAAGCTTTCTTT.

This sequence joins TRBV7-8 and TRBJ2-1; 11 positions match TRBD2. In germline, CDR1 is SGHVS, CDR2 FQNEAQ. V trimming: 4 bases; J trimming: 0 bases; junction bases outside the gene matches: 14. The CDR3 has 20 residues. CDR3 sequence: CASSYPLAGGGRGSYNEQFF. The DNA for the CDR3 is TGTGCCAGCAGCTATCCTCTAGCGGGAGGAGGTAGGGGCTCCTACAATGAGCAGTTCTTC.